This is a list of T cell receptor beta chains from one sample in a study of PD-L1 blockade in urothelial cancer. Produced via immunoSEQ multiplex PCR; TCRdb's table is partial and in-frame only. This table holds about 30,000 clones, roughly 80% found once. Sequenced here: PBMCs, sampled around atezolizumab (anti-PD-L1) treatment. The source is a man aged 50 to 60 with urothelial cancer. The CDR3 runs from the conserved cysteine through the conserved F or W.

v_call	cdr3_length	j_call	cdr3_aa
TRBV14	14	TRBJ1-1	CASSRRDRSQEAFF
TRBV18	15	TRBJ2-3	CASPTRREGLDTQYF
TRBV6-6	16	TRBJ2-2	CASSRLAGGNTGELFF
TRBV7-9	16	TRBJ2-2	CASSSLGLANTGELFF
TRBV7-8	15	TRBJ1-5	CASSLARGQGQPQHF
TRBV7-2	13	TRBJ2-2	CASSLGLYGELFF
TRBV2	14	TRBJ1-2	CASSLGQPPPGYTF
TRBV5-4	15	TRBJ1-3	CASSFGQGVWNTIYF
TRBV7-9	15	TRBJ1-4	CASSLGGLQNEKLFF
TRBV5-1	16	TRBJ2-2	CASSPGTSGKVGELFF
TRBV4-1	13	TRBJ1-2	CASSQITGRGYTF
TRBV27	15	TRBJ2-5	CASRPTQGAQETQYF
TRBV4-1	14	TRBJ1-2	CASSQDLREGGYTF
TRBV7-9	15	TRBJ2-7	CASSLAGVVPYEQYF
TRBV28	13	TRBJ2-7	CASSRPGWGEQYF
TRBV30	15	TRBJ2-3	CAWSVLGGSTDTQYF
TRBV11-2	14	TRBJ1-5	CASSLGTGGQPQHF
TRBV18	17	TRBJ1-5	CASSPFHGQGRGQPQHF
TRBV11-2	15	TRBJ2-5	CASSLGTSGQETQYF
TRBV7-2	14	TRBJ2-7	CASSLGLAGGEQYF
TRBV9	14	TRBJ2-1	CASRAGLANNEQFF
TRBV6-1	13	TRBJ1-5	CASSGVSNQPQHF
TRBV30	13	TRBJ2-7	CAWRQGGTYEQYF
TRBV18	15	TRBJ1-1	CASSPYLQGAAEAFF
TRBV19	16	TRBJ1-5	CASSAGGASRHRPQHF
TRBV7-2	15	TRBJ1-2	CASSLATGLAYGYTF
TRBV7-2	15	TRBJ2-7	CASSLFPSGIYEQYF
TRBV30	15	TRBJ2-1	CAWSVREGSYNEQFF
TRBV5-1	15	TRBJ1-1	CASSLGDRLNTEAFF